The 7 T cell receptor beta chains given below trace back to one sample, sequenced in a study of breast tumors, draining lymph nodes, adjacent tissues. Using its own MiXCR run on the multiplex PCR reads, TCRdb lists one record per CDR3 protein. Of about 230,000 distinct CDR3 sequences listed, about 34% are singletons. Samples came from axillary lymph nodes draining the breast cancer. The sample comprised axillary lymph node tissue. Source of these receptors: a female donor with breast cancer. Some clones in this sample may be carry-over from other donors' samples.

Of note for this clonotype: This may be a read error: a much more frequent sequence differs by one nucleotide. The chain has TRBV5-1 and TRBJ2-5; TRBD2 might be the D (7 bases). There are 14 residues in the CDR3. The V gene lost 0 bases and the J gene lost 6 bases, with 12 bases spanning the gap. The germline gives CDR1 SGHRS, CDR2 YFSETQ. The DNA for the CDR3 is TGCGCCAGCAGCTTGGAGGGGGGGGTGCAGACCCAGTACTTC. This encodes CASSLEGGVQTQYF.

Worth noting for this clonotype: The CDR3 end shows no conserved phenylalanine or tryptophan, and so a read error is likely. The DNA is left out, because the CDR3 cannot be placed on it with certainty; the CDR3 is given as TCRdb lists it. CDR3 in amino acids: CASSPVREHRGAVT. The chain has TRBV5-1 and TRBJ2-2. The CDR3 is 14 amino acids long, termini counted. The germline V gene encodes CDR1 SGHRS and CDR2 YFSETQ.

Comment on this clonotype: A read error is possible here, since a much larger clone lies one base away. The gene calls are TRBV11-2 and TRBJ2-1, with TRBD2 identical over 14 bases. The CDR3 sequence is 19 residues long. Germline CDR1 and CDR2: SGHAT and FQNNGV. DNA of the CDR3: TGTGCCGGCAGCTTAGACCCCGGGACTAGCGGGAGACAGTACAATGAGCAGTTCTTC. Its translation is CAGSLDPGTSGRQYNEQFF.

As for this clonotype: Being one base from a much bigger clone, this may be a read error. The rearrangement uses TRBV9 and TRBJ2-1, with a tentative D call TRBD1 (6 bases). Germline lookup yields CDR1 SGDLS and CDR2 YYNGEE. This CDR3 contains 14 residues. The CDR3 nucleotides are TGTGCCAGCAGCGTAGCTATGCAGGCCCAGGGGCAGTCCTTC. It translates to CASSVAMQAQGQSF.

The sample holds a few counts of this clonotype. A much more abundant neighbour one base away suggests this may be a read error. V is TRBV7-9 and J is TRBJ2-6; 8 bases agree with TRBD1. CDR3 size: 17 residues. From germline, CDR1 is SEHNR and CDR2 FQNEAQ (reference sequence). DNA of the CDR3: TGTGCCAGCAGGAAGGACAGGGCCCTCTCTGGGGCCAACCTCCTGACTTTC. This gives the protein CASRKDRALSGANLLTF.

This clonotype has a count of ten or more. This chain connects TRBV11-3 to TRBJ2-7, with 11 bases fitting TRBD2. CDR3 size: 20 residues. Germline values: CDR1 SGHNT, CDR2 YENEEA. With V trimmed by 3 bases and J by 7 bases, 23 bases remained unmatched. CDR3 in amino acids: CASSFIGKVTSGSPTGEQYF. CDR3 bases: TGTGCCAGCAGCTTCATCGGGAAGGTAACTAGCGGGAGCCCCACGGGGGAGCAGTACTTC.

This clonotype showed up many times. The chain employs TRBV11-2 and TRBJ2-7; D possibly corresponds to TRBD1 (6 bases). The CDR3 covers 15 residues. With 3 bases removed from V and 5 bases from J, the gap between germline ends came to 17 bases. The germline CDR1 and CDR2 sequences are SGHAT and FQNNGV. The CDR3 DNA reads TGTGCCAGCAGCTTGCAAAGTTCAGGGGTGAACGAGCAGTACTTC. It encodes CASSLQSSGVNEQYF.